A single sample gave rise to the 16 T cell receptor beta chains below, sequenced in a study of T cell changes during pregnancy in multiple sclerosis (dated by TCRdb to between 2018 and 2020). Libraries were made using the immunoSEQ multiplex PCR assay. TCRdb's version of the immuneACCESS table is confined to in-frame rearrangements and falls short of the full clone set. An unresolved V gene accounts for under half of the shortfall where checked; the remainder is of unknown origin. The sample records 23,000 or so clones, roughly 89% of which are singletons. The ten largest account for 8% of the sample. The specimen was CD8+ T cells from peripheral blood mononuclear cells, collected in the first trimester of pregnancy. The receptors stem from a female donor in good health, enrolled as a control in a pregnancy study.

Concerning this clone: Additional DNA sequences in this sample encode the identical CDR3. The CDR3 DNA follows: TGCGCCAGCAGTCAACGGGGGGGCCTCTACAATGAGCAGTTCTTC. It codes for CASSQRGGLYNEQFF. The V and J genes are TRBV4-3 and TRBJ2-1, with TRBD2 identical over 8 bases. Germline V CDR1 and CDR2: LGHNA, YSLEER. The trim removed 6 bases at V and 3 bases at J, leaving 7 bases unmatched. This CDR3 is built from 15 residues.

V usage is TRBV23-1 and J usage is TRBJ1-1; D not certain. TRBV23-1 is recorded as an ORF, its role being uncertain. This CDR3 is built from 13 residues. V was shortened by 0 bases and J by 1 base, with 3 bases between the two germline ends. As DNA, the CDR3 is TGCGCCAGCAGTCAATCGAGGAACACTGAAGCTTTCTTT. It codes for CASSQSRNTEAFF.

CDR3 region: CASSLKTGTFPTDTQYF. CDR3 nucleotide sequence: TGTGCCAGCAGCTTGAAGACCGGGACATTTCCCACAGATACGCAGTATTTT. The gene calls are TRBV7-2 and TRBJ2-3; TRBD1 might be the D (6 bases). Germline V gene lookup returns CDR1 SGHTA and CDR2 FQGNSA. This CDR3 spans 17 amino acids. V was shortened by 3 bases and J by 2 bases, with 18 bases between the two germline ends.

CDR3: CASSQDTEWDTQYF. The CDR3 coding sequence is TGTGCCAGCAGCCAGGACACGGAGTGGGATACGCAGTATTTT. The rearrangement links TRBV13 to TRBJ2-3, with D possibly TRBD1 on 5 matching bases. The CDR3 loop spans 14 amino acids. The germline V and J ends were trimmed by 5 bases and 6 bases, with 15 bases remaining between them. In germline, CDR1 is PRHDT, CDR2 FYEKMQ (reference sequence).

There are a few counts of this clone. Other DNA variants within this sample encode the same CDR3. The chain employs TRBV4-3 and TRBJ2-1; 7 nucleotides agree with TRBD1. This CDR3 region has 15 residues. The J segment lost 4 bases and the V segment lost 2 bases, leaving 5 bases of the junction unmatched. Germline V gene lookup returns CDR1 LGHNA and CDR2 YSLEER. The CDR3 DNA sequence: TGCGCCAGCAGCCAACGACAGGGTCTATACAATGAGCAGTTCTTC. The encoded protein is CASSQRQGLYNEQFF.

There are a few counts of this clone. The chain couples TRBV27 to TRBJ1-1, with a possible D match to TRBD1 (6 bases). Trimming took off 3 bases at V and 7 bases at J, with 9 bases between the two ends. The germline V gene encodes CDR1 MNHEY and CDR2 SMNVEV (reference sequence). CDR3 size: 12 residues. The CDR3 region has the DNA TGTGCCAGCAGTTTGAGGGGGGGTGAAGCTTTCTTT. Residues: CASSLRGGEAFF.

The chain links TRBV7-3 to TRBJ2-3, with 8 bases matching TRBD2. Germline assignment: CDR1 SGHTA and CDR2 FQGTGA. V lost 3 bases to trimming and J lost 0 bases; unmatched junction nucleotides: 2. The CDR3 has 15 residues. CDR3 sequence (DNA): TGTGCCAGCAGCTTTAGCGGGGTGAGCACAGATACGCAGTATTTT. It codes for CASSFSGVSTDTQYF.

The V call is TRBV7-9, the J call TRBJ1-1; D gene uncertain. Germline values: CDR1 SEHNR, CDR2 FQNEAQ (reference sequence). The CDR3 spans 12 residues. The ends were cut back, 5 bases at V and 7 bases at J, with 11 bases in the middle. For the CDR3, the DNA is TGTGCCAGCAGCCCCCGACTAGATGAAGCTTTCTTT. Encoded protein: CASSPRLDEAFF.

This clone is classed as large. CDR3 residues: CASSLSGGNQETQYF. CDR3 bases: TGTGCCAGCAGCTTAAGTGGAGGCAACCAAGAGACCCAGTACTTC. The chain uses TRBV7-9 and TRBJ2-5; possibly TRBD2 for D (5 bases). This CDR3 comprises 15 residues. Trimming took off 2 bases at V and 0 bases at J, with 10 bases between the two ends. CDR1 SEHNR and CDR2 FQNEAQ come from the germline V gene (reference sequence).

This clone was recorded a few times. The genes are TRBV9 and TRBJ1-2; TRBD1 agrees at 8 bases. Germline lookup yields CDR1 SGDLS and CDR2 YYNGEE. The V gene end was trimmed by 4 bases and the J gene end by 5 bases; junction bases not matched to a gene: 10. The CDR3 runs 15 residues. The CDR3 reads CASSPVDRDVYGYTF. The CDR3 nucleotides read TGTGCCAGCAGCCCCGTGGACAGGGACGTATATGGCTACACCTTC.

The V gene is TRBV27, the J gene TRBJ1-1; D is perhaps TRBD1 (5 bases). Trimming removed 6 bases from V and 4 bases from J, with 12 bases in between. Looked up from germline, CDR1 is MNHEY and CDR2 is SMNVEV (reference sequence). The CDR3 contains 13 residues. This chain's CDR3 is CASRLQAPTEAFF. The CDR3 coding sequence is TGTGCCAGCAGACTACAGGCACCCACTGAAGCTTTCTTT.

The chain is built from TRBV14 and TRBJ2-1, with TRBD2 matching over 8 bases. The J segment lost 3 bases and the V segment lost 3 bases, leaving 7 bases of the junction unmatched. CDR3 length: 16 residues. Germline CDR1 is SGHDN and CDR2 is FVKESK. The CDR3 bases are TGTGCCAGCAGCCAGGAAGCGGGGGATAGCTACAATGAGCAGTTCTTC. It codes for CASSQEAGDSYNEQFF.

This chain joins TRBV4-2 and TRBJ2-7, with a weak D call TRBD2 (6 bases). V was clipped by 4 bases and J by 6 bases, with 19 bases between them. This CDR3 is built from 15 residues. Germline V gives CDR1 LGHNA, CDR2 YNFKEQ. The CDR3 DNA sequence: TGTGCCAGCAGCCCCCTAGACGGGGGAAGCCGCGAGCAGTACTTC. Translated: CASSPLDGGSREQYF.

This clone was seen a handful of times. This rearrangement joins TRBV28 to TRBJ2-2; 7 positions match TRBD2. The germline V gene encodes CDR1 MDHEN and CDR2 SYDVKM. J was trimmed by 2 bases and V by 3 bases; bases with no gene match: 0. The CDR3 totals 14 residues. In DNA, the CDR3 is TGTGCCAGCAGTTTGGGACTAAACACCGGGGAGCTGTTTTTT. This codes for CASSLGLNTGELFF.

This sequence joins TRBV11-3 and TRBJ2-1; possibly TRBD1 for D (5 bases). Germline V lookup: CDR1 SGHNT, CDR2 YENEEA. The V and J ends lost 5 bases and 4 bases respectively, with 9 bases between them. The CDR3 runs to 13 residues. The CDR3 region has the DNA TGTGCCAGCAGCGTCCACAGGTACAATGAGCAGTTCTTC. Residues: CASSVHRYNEQFF.

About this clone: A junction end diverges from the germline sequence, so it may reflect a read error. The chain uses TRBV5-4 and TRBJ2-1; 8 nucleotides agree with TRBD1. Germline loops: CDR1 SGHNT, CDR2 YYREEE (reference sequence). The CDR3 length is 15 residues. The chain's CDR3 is CASSPRQGIYNEQFF. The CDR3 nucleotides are TGCGCCAGCAGCCCCCGACAGGGGATCTACAATGAGCAGTTCTTC.